Below, 14 T cell receptor beta chains from the same sample are listed, as sequenced in a study of blood T cell repertoires in COVID-19 (dated by TCRdb to 2020 to 2022). Libraries were built with the immunoSEQ multiplex PCR assay. The immuneACCESS repertoire file appears here via TCRdb, limited to in-frame rearrangements. These files lack a portion of the clones; in checked studies, under half of the deficit traces to unresolved V genes, and the cause of the others is not known. This sample gives roughly 170,000 clones in total; approximately 87% of them show up just once. The top ten hold 0.88% of the sample. What was sequenced was peripheral blood. All receptors derive from a young woman who had recovered from COVID-19.

The chain joins TRBV7-9 to TRBJ2-1; no clear D. This CDR3 has 15 amino acids. The germline CDR1 and CDR2 sequences are SEHNR and FQNEAQ (reference sequence). Trimming removed 2 bases from V and 6 bases from J, with 14 bases in between. The CDR3 DNA reads as TGTGCCAGCAGCTTACCACCTAGACTTGGCAATGAGCAGTTCTTC. Its translation: CASSLPPRLGNEQFF.

This clone was seen a few times. Other DNA variants within this sample encode the same CDR3. The chain couples TRBV7-9 to TRBJ1-2; D is possibly TRBD1 (5 bases). V lost 3 bases and J lost 1, with 6 bases in between. Germline-derived CDR1 and CDR2 are SEHNR and FQNEAQ (reference sequence). This CDR3 spans 13 amino acids. The chain's CDR3 is CASSFDSNYGYTF. In nucleotides, the CDR3 is TGTGCCAGCAGCTTCGACAGTAACTATGGCTACACCTTC. The entire variable domain, with the rest obtained from reference TRBV7-9 and TRBJ1-2, is as follows: DTGVSQNPRHKITKRGQNVTFRCDPISEHNRLYWYRQTLGQGPEFLTYFQNEAQLEKSRLLSDRFSAERPKGSFSTLEIQRTEQGDSAMYLCASSFDSNYGYTFGSGTRLTVV.

This sequence joins TRBV7-9 and TRBJ1-1; unclear D gene. Trimming removed 4 bases from V and 5 bases from J, with 14 bases in between. The CDR3 runs to 14 residues. Per germline, CDR1 SEHNR and CDR2 FQNEAQ (reference sequence). Here the CDR3 reads CASSYTSTGTEAFF. The CDR3 DNA sequence: TGTGCCAGCAGCTACACCTCGACGGGGACTGAAGCTTTCTTT. The full variable domain, with the rest looked up from reference TRBV7-9 and TRBJ1-1, is DTGVSQNPRHKITKRGQNVTFRCDPISEHNRLYWYRQTLGQGPEFLTYFQNEAQLEKSRLLSDRFSAERPKGSFSTLEIQRTEQGDSAMYLCASSYTSTGTEAFFGQGTRLTVV.

The rearrangement links TRBV5-4 to TRBJ2-1; 7 nucleotides match TRBD2. Germline lookup yields CDR1 SGHNT and CDR2 YYREEE (reference sequence). V was pared by 7 bases and J by 7 bases, with 8 bases of the junction left unmatched. The CDR3 has 13 residues. CDR3 DNA: TGTGCCAGCTCCGGGACTATGGGGAATGAGCAGTTCTTC. It specifies CASSGTMGNEQFF.

The genes are TRBV5-5 and TRBJ1-1; D gene unclear. The V end was cut by 4 bases, the J end by 1 base, with 8 bases between. Germline values: CDR1 SGHKS, CDR2 YYEKEE (reference sequence). This CDR3 region has 13 residues. CDR3 sequence: CASSLTPNTEAFF. The CDR3 DNA is TGTGCCAGCAGCCTTACACCGAACACTGAAGCTTTCTTT. The variable domain in full, with the rest retrieved from reference TRBV5-5 and TRBJ1-1, is DAGVTQSPTHLIKTRGQQVTLRCSPISGHKSVSWYQQVLGQGPQFIFQYYEKEERGRGNFPDRFSARQFPNYSSELNVNALLLGDSALYLCASSLTPNTEAFFGQGTRLTVV.

This chain connects TRBV27 to TRBJ1-1, with TRBD1 as a possible D gene (6 bases). CDR3 length equals 14 residues. V was clipped by 2 bases and J by 0 bases, with 7 bases between them. Germline V gives CDR1 MNHEY, CDR2 SMNVEV (reference sequence). The DNA of the CDR3 is TGTGCCAGCAGTTTAAGGGGGATGAACACTGAAGCTTTCTTT. This translates into CASSLRGMNTEAFF.

The J gene is TRBJ2-3, the V gene TRBV4-1; 8 positions match TRBD1. The CDR3 totals 16 residues. Germline loops: CDR1 MGHRA, CDR2 YSYEKL. V shed 0 bases and J 6 bases; nucleotides not matched to a gene: 8. Here the CDR3 reads CASSQEPRGQGDTQYF. The CDR3 DNA follows: TGCGCCAGCAGCCAAGAACCCAGGGGGCAAGGGGATACGCAGTATTTT.

The chain links TRBV24-1 to TRBJ2-5; TRBD2 matches 11 bases. Trimming removed 5 bases from V and 4 bases from J; junction bases left unmatched: 5. Germline V gene sequence: CDR1 KGHDR, CDR2 SFDVKD. This CDR3 contains 15 residues. DNA for the CDR3: TGTGCCACCAGTGTCTACGGGACTAGCGGAGAGACCCAGTACTTC. It codes for CATSVYGTSGETQYF.

The rearrangement uses TRBV27 and TRBJ1-5; D is possibly TRBD1 (6 bases). CDR3 size: 15 residues. The germline CDR1 and CDR2 sequences are MNHEY and SMNVEV (reference sequence). Trimming left V 5 bases short and J 1 base short, with 12 bases between. The CDR3 sequence: CASSMDQGSNQPQHF. Written as DNA, the CDR3 is TGTGCCAGCAGTATGGATCAGGGGAGCAATCAGCCCCAGCATTTT.

This clone was detected a few times. The chain carries TRBV7-9 and TRBJ2-3, with a weak D call TRBD2 (5 bases). CDR1 and CDR2 from the germline V gene are SEHNR and FQNEAQ (reference sequence). Trimming removed 3 bases from V and 2 bases from J, with 18 bases in between. The CDR3 is 17 amino acids. CDR3: CASSLGTGVLATDTQYF. In nucleotides, the CDR3 is TGTGCCAGCAGCTTGGGTACTGGCGTGCTAGCCACAGATACGCAGTATTTT.

This clone was recorded once. The chain couples TRBV18 to TRBJ2-4; 9 nucleotides agree with TRBD1. This CDR3 comprises 12 residues. Germline V CDR1 and CDR2: KGHSH, LQKENI. V gave up 4 bases and J gave up 8 bases; unmatched junction bases: 0. Here the CDR3 reads CASSRTGDIQYF. The CDR3, as DNA: TGTGCCAGCTCACGGACAGGGGACATTCAGTACTTC.

J is TRBJ1-1 and V is TRBV7-9, with D possibly being TRBD1 (6 bases). The V and J ends lost 5 bases and 4 bases respectively, with 11 bases between them. The CDR3 is 13 residues long. From germline, CDR1 is SEHNR and CDR2 FQNEAQ (reference sequence). The chain's CDR3 is CASSNTGFTEAFF. The CDR3 region has the DNA TGTGCCAGCAGCAACACAGGGTTCACTGAAGCTTTCTTT.

The rearrangement links TRBV12-3 or TRBV12-4 to TRBJ2-1; maybe TRBD2 (5 bases). The CDR3 contains 13 residues. V was pared by 4 bases and J by 8 bases, with 12 bases between. The CDR3 DNA follows: TGTGCCAGCAGTTCCGGACTGCGGTATGAGCAGTTCTTC. Its translation is CASSSGLRYEQFF.

The chain recombines TRBV7-9 with TRBJ2-2; a possible D gene is TRBD2 (5 bases). Germline CDR1 is SEHNR and CDR2 is FQNEAQ (reference sequence). The CDR3 runs to 13 residues. Trimming removed 6 bases from V and 5 bases from J, with 10 bases in between. The CDR3 region has the DNA TGTGCCAGCAGTTCCAGCGGTACCGGGGAGCTGTTTTTT. Translation gives CASSSSGTGELFF. Full variable domain (rest looked up from reference TRBV7-9 and TRBJ2-2): DTGVSQNPRHKITKRGQNVTFRCDPISEHNRLYWYRQTLGQGPEFLTYFQNEAQLEKSRLLSDRFSAERPKGSFSTLEIQRTEQGDSAMYLCASSSSGTGELFFGEGSRLTVL.